This TCR beta chain is drawn from a study of technical replicates of blood from several donors (dated by TCRdb to about 2017). A word on this clone: The specificity of this receptor is unknown. Base qualities are not at hand, and no much larger clone is one base apart.

The method behind the library was the immunoSEQ multiplex PCR assay. This is the immuneACCESS table as TCRdb keeps it, with only in-frame sequences that have V and J called. A part of the clones is gone; compared with another copy, unresolved V genes explain less than half, and the rest is unexplained. The sample table records under 85,000 clones; around 97% of these occur just once. 0.21% of the sample belongs to the ten largest clones. The CDR3 covers 15 residues, taking in both the cysteine and the phenylalanine. The retained sequence is limited to the CDR3, 45 bases, with the frame set at the first base.

This TCR was sampled from a human donor in good health. Recombination joined TRBV21-1 with TRBJ1-5; the table's D call TRBD1 went unverified against the DNA. TRBV21-1 is given as a pseudogene. Source material: T cells isolated from PBMCs. The CDR3 loop reads CASSRRQGCNQPQHF. Here is the DNA: TGTGCCAGCAGCAGAAGACAGGGTTGCAATCAGCCCCAGCATTTT.